Presented here are 32 T cell receptor beta chains from one specimen sequenced in a study of T cells in tuberculosis. Generated by immunoSEQ multiplex PCR, the TCRdb table keeps only in-frame clones and is missing some. The sample shows some 34,000 clones, over 90% of them seen only once. Material for sequencing was PBMCs. The receptors stem from a donor aged 10-29 years with latent tuberculosis or without tuberculosis infection.

This chain connects TRBV9 to TRBJ1-2, with D perhaps TRBD1 (5 bases). This CDR3 has 13 amino acids. V lost 1 base and J 7 bases, leaving 11 bases between the germline ends. Germline lookup yields CDR1 SGDLS and CDR2 YYNGEE. The chain's CDR3 is CASSVLDQGGYTF. Written as DNA, the CDR3 is TGTGCCAGCAGCGTATTGGATCAGGGTGGCTACACCTTC.

The V gene is TRBV5-6, the J gene TRBJ2-7; 8 positions agree with TRBD2. V gave up 3 bases and J gave up 3 bases; unmatched junction bases: 8. Germline V lookup: CDR1 SGHDT, CDR2 YYEEEE. This CDR3 spans 15 amino acids. CDR3 DNA sequence: TGTGCCAGCAGCTCGGGAGGGGCGGACTACTACGAGCAGTACTTC. Translating gives CASSSGGADYYEQYF.

The CDR3 region has the DNA TGCGCCAGCAGCTTGGCCGGGACTAGCGGTTACAATGAGCAGTTCTTC. It specifies CASSLAGTSGYNEQFF. The rearrangement links TRBV5-1 to TRBJ2-1; 11 bases line up with TRBD2. The germline V gene encodes CDR1 SGHRS and CDR2 YFSETQ. V was pared by 0 bases and J by 4 bases, with 3 bases of the junction left unmatched. The CDR3 spans 16 residues.

V gene TRBV12-5 combines with J gene TRBJ2-5, with 8 nucleotides matching TRBD1. In germline, CDR1 is LGHNT, CDR2 FRNRAP. This CDR3 has 13 residues. V shed 8 bases, J shed 2 bases, and the junction held 4 bases outside the gene matches. The CDR3 sequence: CASNTGGQETQYF. Here the CDR3 DNA reads TGTGCTAGTAACACAGGGGGTCAAGAGACCCAGTACTTC.

J is TRBJ1-1 and V is TRBV6-6; TRBD1 matches at 7 bases. The CDR3 spans 15 residues. CDR1 is MNHNY, CDR2 SVGAGI, per germline (reference sequence). After removal of 5 bases from V and 0 bases from J, the junction contained 6 bases not matched to a gene. The CDR3 reads CASSNRGQLNTEAFF. As DNA, the CDR3 is TGTGCCAGCAGTAACCGGGGACAGTTGAACACTGAAGCTTTCTTT.

The chain has TRBV5-4 and TRBJ1-2, with 10 bases lining up with TRBD1. This CDR3 has 15 residues. Unmatched junction bases numbered 3, after V lost 3 bases and J lost 1 base. Germline V gene data show CDR1 as SGHNT and CDR2 as YYREEE (reference sequence). The CDR3 sequence: CASSSGQGLNYGYTF. Here the CDR3 DNA reads TGTGCCAGCAGCTCGGGACAGGGGCTTAACTATGGCTACACCTTC.

The gene calls are TRBV5-1 and TRBJ1-2; D unresolved. The CDR3 is 15 residues long. Germline CDR1 reads SGHRS; CDR2 reads YFSETQ. The ends were cut back, 3 bases at V and 8 bases at J, with 20 bases in the middle. CDR3 region: CASSSPTAPYQGYTF. Here the CDR3 DNA reads TGCGCCAGCAGCTCGCCAACTGCCCCATACCAAGGCTACACCTTC. The full variable domain, with the rest looked up from reference TRBV5-1 and TRBJ1-2, is KAGVTQTPRYLIKTRGQQVTLSCSPISGHRSVSWYQQTPGQGLQFLFEYFSETQRNKGNFPGRFSGRQFSNSRSEMNVSTLELGDSALYLCASSSPTAPYQGYTFGSGTRLTVV.

V and J are TRBV7-2 and TRBJ1-5; D call uncertain. CDR1 and CDR2 from the germline V gene are SGHTA and FQGNSA. The CDR3 has 14 amino acids. V was cut by 5 bases and J by 3 bases, with 11 bases left in between. CDR3 sequence reads: CASSRRLSNQPQHF. CDR3 coding DNA: TGTGCCAGCAGCCGTCGACTCTCCAATCAGCCCCAGCATTTT.

The gene calls are TRBV6-1 and TRBJ2-7, with D possibly TRBD2 on 5 matching bases. This CDR3 contains 13 residues. CDR1 and CDR2 (germline): MNHNS, SASEGT. Between the trimmed V and J ends, which lost 6 bases and 6 bases, there was a span of 15 bases. The CDR3 nucleotides read TGTGCCAGCAGCCCTTTGAGGGTAACCGAGCAGTACTTC. It is translated as CASSPLRVTEQYF.

The chain joins TRBV4-1 to TRBJ2-7; 8 bases line up with TRBD2. The germline CDR1 and CDR2 sequences are MGHRA and YSYEKL. Trimming cost V 1 base and J 2 bases; bases outside gene matches: 7. This CDR3 comprises 16 residues. The CDR3 is CASSQAPGGATYEQYF. CDR3 nucleotides: TGCGCCAGCAGCCAAGCTCCCGGGGGGGCGACCTACGAGCAGTACTTC.

The rearrangement links TRBV6-6 to TRBJ1-2; 7 bases fit TRBD1. V lost 7 bases to trimming and J lost 6 bases; unmatched junction nucleotides: 8. Germline CDR1 and CDR2: MNHNY and SVGAGI (reference sequence). This CDR3 is 13 amino acids long. CDR3 sequence: CASTLQGPDGYTF. In DNA, the CDR3 is TGTGCCAGCACCCTACAGGGGCCGGATGGCTACACCTTC.

The chain links TRBV5-8 to TRBJ1-6; D is unresolved. In germline, CDR1 is SGHTS, CDR2 YDEGEE. The CDR3 has 17 residues. The V and J ends lost 0 bases and 9 bases respectively, with 19 bases between them. CDR3 loop: CASSLVVGGSSISPLHF. The CDR3 DNA reads as TGTGCCAGCAGCTTGGTGGTAGGAGGGAGCTCCATTTCACCCCTCCACTTT.

This rearrangement joins TRBV30 to TRBJ1-2; maybe TRBD1 (6 bases). With 7 bases removed from V and 8 bases from J, the gap between germline ends came to 17 bases. CDR1 and CDR2 from the germline V gene are GTSNPN and SVGIG (reference sequence). CDR3 length: 12 amino acids. The CDR3 sequence is CASYRDTKGYTF. The DNA of the CDR3 is TGTGCCTCCTACCGGGACACCAAAGGCTACACCTTC.

Here the CDR3 DNA reads TGCGCCAGCAGCCAAGTGGCGGATCACACTGAAGCTTTCTTT. Residues: CASSQVADHTEAFF. This sequence joins TRBV4-3 and TRBJ1-1; D gene uncertain. The CDR3 length is 14 residues. Germline lookup yields CDR1 LGHNA and CDR2 YSLEER. V lost 1 base to trimming and J lost 3 bases, with 9 bases between them.

V usage is TRBV6-4 and J usage is TRBJ1-2; 10 bases map to TRBD1. This CDR3 has 13 residues. Trimming removed 8 bases from V and 6 bases from J; junction bases left unmatched: 6. The germline CDR1 and CDR2 sequences are MRHNA and SNTAGT. CDR3 in DNA: TGTGCCAGCGCAACCGGGACAGGGGATGGCTACACCTTC. This encodes CASATGTGDGYTF.

The chain couples TRBV19 to TRBJ1-1; 7 bases are shared with TRBD1. This CDR3 is 18 amino acids long. Germline V gene sequence: CDR1 LNHDA, CDR2 SQIVND (reference sequence). V dropped 7 bases and J dropped 1; count of bases not matched to a gene: 18. CDR3 sequence: CASISLRDSERRNTEAFF. The CDR3 DNA reads as TGTGCCAGTATCTCACTCCGGGACAGCGAAAGGAGGAACACTGAAGCTTTCTTT.

The CDR3 DNA is TGTGCCAGCAGCTCAAGCAGGAATTCACCCCTCCACTTT. It translates to CASSSSRNSPLHF. The chain joins TRBV7-3 to TRBJ1-6; D unclear. V was cut by 4 bases and J by 7 bases, with 8 bases left in between. The length of the CDR3 is 13 residues. CDR1 and CDR2 from the germline V gene are SGHTA and FQGTGA.

The V gene is TRBV14, the J gene TRBJ1-2; no firm D call. Germline CDR1 SGHDN, CDR2 FVKESK. CDR3 size: 15 residues. The ends were cut back, 0 bases at V and 8 bases at J, with 16 bases in the middle. The chain's CDR3 is CASSQDLRKTGGYTF. The DNA for the CDR3 is TGTGCCAGCAGCCAAGATTTGAGGAAAACTGGGGGCTACACCTTC.

In this sample, this clone turned up once. This chain uses TRBV14 with TRBJ1-6; D possibly corresponds to TRBD1 (6 bases). This CDR3 region has 16 residues. CDR1 and CDR2 from the germline V gene are SGHDN and FVKESK. V was pared by 4 bases and J by 9 bases, with 19 bases between. DNA of the CDR3: TGTGCCAGCAGCCTAACGACAGGCCAATTTGGTTCACCCCTCCACTTT. It specifies CASSLTTGQFGSPLHF. The full variable domain, rest sourced from reference TRBV14 and TRBJ1-6, is EAGVTQFPSHSVIEKGQTVTLRCDPISGHDNLYWYRRVMGKEIKFLLHFVKESKQDESGMPNNRFLAERTGGTYSTLKVQPAELEDSGVYFCASSLTTGQFGSPLHFGNGTRLTVT.

This chain uses TRBV11-2 with TRBJ1-2, with D unresolved. The ends were cut back, 5 bases at V and 2 bases at J, with 9 bases in the middle. The germline gives CDR1 SGHAT, CDR2 FQNNGV. The CDR3 runs to 13 residues. The CDR3 protein is CASSPVRNYGYTF. CDR3 coding DNA: TGTGCCAGCAGCCCGGTCAGGAACTATGGCTACACCTTC.

The chain has TRBV6-1 and TRBJ2-7; D is possibly TRBD1 (5 bases). Trimming took off 3 bases at V and 2 bases at J, with 8 bases between the two ends. The CDR3 totals 13 residues. CDR1 and CDR2 (germline): MNHNS, SASEGT. The CDR3 DNA follows: TGTGCCAGCAGTGACCGACAGCCCTACGAGCAGTACTTC. Amino acids: CASSDRQPYEQYF.

In this sample, this clone turned up once. The rearrangement uses TRBV10-3 and TRBJ2-1, with 11 bases that match TRBD2. Germline assignment: CDR1 ENHRY and CDR2 SYGVKD. J lost 9 bases, V lost 3 bases, and 7 bases had no gene match. This CDR3 has 15 amino acids. In nucleotides, the CDR3 is TGTGCCATCAGTGAAACGCTAGCGGGGGGCGGTGAGCAGTTCTTC. Its protein is CAISETLAGGGEQFF.

CDR3 coding DNA: TGTGCCAGTAGTCCGCGACAGAGCTACGAGCAGTACTTC. Protein product: CASSPRQSYEQYF. The V call is TRBV19, the J call TRBJ2-7, with TRBD1 as a possible D gene (5 bases). The germline V gene encodes CDR1 LNHDA and CDR2 SQIVND (reference sequence). With 5 bases removed from V and 3 bases from J, the gap between germline ends came to 11 bases. This CDR3 has 13 amino acids. Combining the CDR3 with reference TRBV19 and TRBJ2-7 gives the whole variable domain DGGITQSPKYLFRKEGQNVTLSCEQNLNHDAMYWYRQDPGQGLRLIYYSQIVNDFQKGDIAEGYSVSREKKESFPLTVTSAQKNPTAFYLCASSPRQSYEQYFGPGTRLTVT.

J is TRBJ2-2 and V is TRBV6-6; D uncertain. Trimming removed 4 bases from V and 2 bases from J, with 2 bases in between. The CDR3 runs 12 residues. Germline V gene lookup returns CDR1 MNHNY and CDR2 SVGAGI (reference sequence). CDR3 coding DNA: TGTGCCAGCAGTTCAAACACCGGGGAGCTGTTTTTT. Protein: CASSSNTGELFF.

The chain uses TRBV15 and TRBJ1-2; D is unresolved. Trimming left V 1 base short and J 1 base short, with 10 bases between. CDR1 is LNHNV and CDR2 is YYDKDF in the germline V gene (reference sequence). The length of the CDR3 is 15 residues. CDR3 sequence reads: CATSRGSGLNYGYTF. The CDR3 nucleotides are TGTGCCACCAGCAGAGGGTCAGGCCTTAACTATGGCTACACCTTC.

V gene TRBV2 combines with J gene TRBJ1-2, with D maybe TRBD1 (6 bases). Deletions cut 3 bases from V and 3 bases from J, with 8 bases between. The CDR3 is 13 residues long. CDR1 and CDR2 from the germline V gene are SNHLY and FYNNEI. The CDR3: CASSDRGDYGYTF. CDR3 coding DNA: TGTGCCAGCAGTGACAGGGGAGACTATGGCTACACCTTC.

This chain joins TRBV6-5 and TRBJ1-1, with a tentative D call TRBD1 (5 bases). Trimming removed 5 bases at V and 4 bases at J, with 11 bases between. Germline-derived CDR1 and CDR2 are MNHEY and SVGAGI. The CDR3 has 13 residues. The CDR3 region is CASSPPGGTEAFF. The CDR3 nucleotides read TGTGCCAGCAGTCCTCCGGGGGGCACTGAAGCTTTCTTT.

The V call is TRBV29-1, the J call TRBJ1-3, with 9 positions matching TRBD1. Germline V CDR1 and CDR2: SQVTM, ANQGSEA. The CDR3 sequence is 14 residues long. V lost 3 bases and J lost 4; bases outside the gene matches: 4. The CDR3 bases are TGCAGCGTTGACCAAACAGGGGGCGGAAACACCATATATTTT. The encoded protein is CSVDQTGGGNTIYF. Using reference TRBV29-1 and TRBJ1-3 for the parts outside the CDR3, the full variable domain is SAVISQKPSRDICQRGTSLTIQCQVDSQVTMMFWYRQQPGQSLTLIATANQGSEATYESGFVIDKFPISRPNLTFSTLTVSNMSPEDSSIYLCSVDQTGGGNTIYFGEGSWLTVV.

V is TRBV7-2 and J is TRBJ2-2, with D possibly matching TRBD2 (5 bases). The V end was cut by 6 bases, the J end by 3 bases, with 14 bases between. CDR3 length: 15 residues. Germline V gives CDR1 SGHTA, CDR2 FQGNSA. CDR3 nucleotide sequence: TGTGCCAGCAGGGGTCTAGGGCGGGACACCGGGGAGCTGTTTTTT. It translates to CASRGLGRDTGELFF.

This CDR3 reads CAISGDRSNQPQHF. CDR3 DNA: TGTGCCATCAGTGGGGACAGGAGCAATCAGCCCCAGCATTTT. The chain is built from TRBV10-3 and TRBJ1-5; 8 nucleotides align to TRBD1. V lost 4 bases, J lost 1 base, and 0 bases stayed unmatched. Germline CDR1 and CDR2: ENHRY and SYGVKD. The CDR3 contains 14 residues.

This CDR3 is CASSQPRDRGNTQYF. CDR3 DNA sequence: TGTGCCAGCAGCCAACCCCGGGACAGGGGAAATACGCAGTATTTT. The gene calls are TRBV4-2 and TRBJ2-3; 10 bases align to TRBD1. The CDR3 consists of 15 residues. Trimming at V came to 2 bases and at J to 7 bases, leaving 6 bases not matched to a gene. CDR1 is LGHNA, CDR2 YNFKEQ, per germline.

This chain links TRBV29-1 with TRBJ2-7; D is possibly TRBD2 (6 bases). The germline CDR1 and CDR2 sequences are SQVTM and ANQGSEA. CDR3 length: 12 residues. Trimming took off 3 bases at V and 2 bases at J, with 8 bases between the two ends. CDR3: CSVERGPYEQYF. DNA of the CDR3: TGCAGCGTTGAGCGGGGACCCTACGAGCAGTACTTC.